This is a list of T cell receptor beta chains from one sample in a study of cytomegalovirus exposure and HLA in healthy donors. Sequencing was performed with immunoSEQ multiplex PCR; in TCRdb, only in-frame clones are kept and a portion is missing. The table shows under 250,000 clones, with around 73% occurring only once. Specimen: PBMCs. Source of these receptors: a woman in her thirties in good health and CMV-seronegative. The CDR3 runs from the conserved cysteine through the conserved F or W. D genes are given only for firm matches. Some rows mark clone size as missing; the rest say once, few, many or name a class of expanded clone.

TRBV6-5	TRBD1	TRBJ1-2	once	TGTGCCAGCAGTTACAGGCGCCCAGGGGGGTTCTATGGCTACACCTTC	CASSYRRPGGFYGYTF
TRBV7-2	NA	TRBJ1-2	NA	TGTGCCAGCAGCTTATCGGCAGGGACAAGTGGCTACACCTTC	CASSLSAGTSGYTF
TRBV4-1	TRBD2	TRBJ2-1	NA	TGCGCCAGCAGCCCCTGGACTAGCGGGAGCTCCTACAATGAGCAGTTCTTC	CASSPWTSGSSYNEQFF
TRBV9	TRBD2	TRBJ2-5	NA	TGTGCCAGCAGCGTAGAGCAGCGGGGGGGCCTAGGGGAGACCCAGTACTTC	CASSVEQRGGLGETQYF
TRBV11-2	NA	TRBJ1-1	NA	TGTGCCAGCAGCTTAGTTGACAGGAACACTGAAGCTTTCTTT	CASSLVDRNTEAFF
TRBV4-1	NA	TRBJ2-4	NA	TGCGCCAGCAGCCAAGAAACGGTAGCCAAAAACATTCAGTACTTC	CASSQETVAKNIQYF
TRBV4-1	TRBD2	TRBJ2-3	NA	TGCGCCAGCAGCCGTGGGACTAGCGGGGGGGCGGGTACGCAGTATTTT	CASSRGTSGGAGTQYF
TRBV7-9	NA	TRBJ2-5	NA	TGTGCCAGCAGCTATTACGGTGGGTTGCAGGGCGAGACCCAGTACTTC	CASSYYGGLQGETQYF
TRBV20-1	NA	TRBJ1-5	once	TGCAGTGCTAGGACTCGTCAGCCCCAGCATTTT	CSARTRQPQHF
TRBV27	NA	TRBJ2-7	NA	TGTGCCAGCAGGCCGGCCCTTACGGGGGCCTACGAGCAGTACTTC	CASRPALTGAYEQYF
TRBV27	TRBD1	TRBJ1-2	NA	TGTGCCAGCAGTTCTTCCGGGACAGGGCCCAAAACAGGCTACACCTTC	CASSSSGTGPKTGYTF
TRBV5-1	NA	TRBJ2-6	NA	TGCGCCACCGCTAGGAGCCTTGAGGGGGCCAACGTCCTGACTTTC	CATARSLEGANVLTF
TRBV19	NA	TRBJ1-1	NA	TGTGCCAGTAGTTTGTTGGGGCGGCTAAACACTGAAGCTTTCTTT	CASSLLGRLNTEAFF
TRBV10-3	TRBD2	TRBJ2-7	NA	TGTGCCATCAGTGAGCGCGGGAGGGACTACGAGCAGTACTTC	CAISERGRDYEQYF
TRBV7-6	TRBD2	TRBJ2-2	NA	TGTGCCAGCAGCTTTAGCGGGGGGAACACCGGGGAGCTGTTTTTT	CASSFSGGNTGELFF
TRBV5-1	TRBD2	TRBJ2-2	NA	TGCGCCAGCAGCTTGGCCGAAGCGGGGTACACCGGGGAGCTGTTTTTT	CASSLAEAGYTGELFF
TRBV2	TRBD2	TRBJ2-3	NA	TGTGCCAGCAGTGAAACTAGCGGGGGGGCCTCGAATACGCAGTATTTT	CASSETSGGASNTQYF
TRBV27	NA	TRBJ1-1	once	TGTGCCAGCACCGATCGACCGATGCCGCGGACTGAAGCTTTCTTT	CASTDRPMPRTEAFF
TRBV6-6	NA	TRBJ1-2	NA	TGTGCCAGCAGTTACTCTGGTCCAGCCGGAGGTGGCTACCCCTTC	CASSYSGPAGGGYPF
TRBV5-6	TRBD2	TRBJ2-1	few	TGTGCCAGCAGCCCCCTCGGCGGGAGGGCAGTTGAGCAGTTCTTC	CASSPLGGRAVEQFF
TRBV9	NA	TRBJ2-7	few	TGTGCCAGCAGCGTCACACCAACAGGGACCCACGAGCAGTACTTC	CASSVTPTGTHEQYF
TRBV5-1	NA	TRBJ2-7	NA	TGCGCCAGCAGCTTCTTGCCGGGACTACAGGGCGAGCAGTACTTC	CASSFLPGLQGEQYF
TRBV5-1	NA	TRBJ1-6	NA	TGCGCCAGCAGTCGGGGGGCTGATTCACCCCTCCACTTT	CASSRGADSPLHF
TRBV21-1	NA	TRBJ2-5	NA	TGTGCCAGCAGCTCTCGACAGGGGGATCTCCAAGAGACCCAGTACTTC	CASSSRQGDLQETQYF